Below, 14 T cell receptor beta chains from the same sample are listed, as sequenced in a study of T cells in tuberculosis (dated by TCRdb to the late 2010s). The time point label corresponds to: new active TB diagnosis, blood taken before or within 7 days of starting treatment. Library preparation employed the immunoSEQ multiplex PCR assay. Drawn from immuneACCESS, this table holds only the in-frame rearrangements with V and J called that TCRdb kept. Clones are partly lost; checked studies trace under half to an unresolved V gene and leave the rest unexplained. The sample table shows roughly 34,000 clones, and roughly 93% are seen once. The ten most abundant clones make up roughly an eighth of the sample. The material sequenced was PBMCs, taken at tuberculosis diagnosis. The receptors here all came from an adult with tuberculosis.

This chain joins TRBV6-1 and TRBJ2-1; D remains ambiguous. The CDR3 is 10 amino acids. CDR1 and CDR2 (germline): MNHNS, SASEGT. Trimming took off 3 bases at V and 8 bases at J, with 2 bases between the two ends. The DNA for the CDR3 is TGTGCCAGCAGTGACTATGAGCAGTTCTTC. This sequence encodes CASSDYEQFF.

The chain uses TRBV4-1 and TRBJ2-1, with 8 bases matching TRBD2. J lost 9 bases, V lost 0 bases, and 7 bases had no gene match. The CDR3 length is 15 residues. CDR1 is MGHRA and CDR2 is YSYEKL in the germline V gene. CDR3 in amino acids: CASSQDHGRASEQFF. CDR3 DNA: TGCGCCAGCAGCCAAGATCACGGGAGGGCCAGTGAGCAGTTCTTC.

The genes are TRBV2 and TRBJ2-7; 14 nucleotides line up with TRBD2. V shed 5 bases, J shed 5 bases, and the junction held 5 bases outside the gene matches. The CDR3 loop spans 15 amino acids. Germline loops: CDR1 SNHLY, CDR2 FYNNEI. For the CDR3, the DNA is TGTGCCAGCAGTCGGACTAGCGGGGGGTTCGACGAGCAGTACTTC. It translates to CASSRTSGGFDEQYF.

V and J are TRBV2 and TRBJ2-5; the D is unclear. Trimming pared 8 bases from V and 2 bases from J, leaving 21 bases between. The CDR3 covers 16 residues. Germline V gene sequence: CDR1 SNHLY, CDR2 FYNNEI. The CDR3 loop reads CASDFGSLIGQETQYF. For the CDR3, the DNA is TGTGCCAGCGACTTTGGTAGCTTAATCGGGCAAGAGACCCAGTACTTC. The whole variable domain, filled in from reference TRBV2 and TRBJ2-5, reads EPEVTQTPSHQVTQMGQEVILRCVPISNHLYFYWYRQILGQKVEFLVSFYNNEISEKSEIFDDQFSVERPDGSNFTLKIRSTKLEDSAMYFCASDFGSLIGQETQYFGPGTRLLVL.

The rearrangement uses TRBV4-1 and TRBJ1-5, with D maybe TRBD1 (5 bases). V was trimmed by 0 bases and J by 9 bases, leaving 15 bases between them. The CDR3 runs to 15 residues. Germline-derived CDR1 and CDR2 are MGHRA and YSYEKL. For the CDR3, the DNA is TGCGCCAGCAGCCAAGAAGACGGAGGGGATTCGCCCCAGCATTTT. Encoded protein: CASSQEDGGDSPQHF.

The genes are TRBV4-1 and TRBJ1-2, with D possibly matching TRBD1 (5 bases). Per the germline V gene, CDR1 is MGHRA and CDR2 is YSYEKL. With 0 bases removed from V and 8 bases from J, the gap between germline ends came to 16 bases. This CDR3 is built from 15 residues. In DNA, the CDR3 is TGCGCCAGCAGCCAAGAGGATCGGACAAATGAGGGCTACACCTTC. The encoded protein is CASSQEDRTNEGYTF.

V and J are TRBV9 and TRBJ1-1; TRBD1 matches 10 bases. Germline V lookup: CDR1 SGDLS, CDR2 YYNGEE. The junction had 8 bases not matched to a gene; V was cut back by 0 bases and J by 3 bases. This CDR3 contains 17 residues. CDR3 in amino acids: CASSVGEDRGLYTEAFF. CDR3 sequence (DNA): TGTGCCAGCAGCGTAGGAGAAGACAGGGGGCTATACACTGAAGCTTTCTTT.

V gene TRBV9 combines with J gene TRBJ2-3; 11 positions match TRBD2. CDR3 length: 18 residues. Germline V gene data show CDR1 as SGDLS and CDR2 as YYNGEE. J gave up 0 bases and V 3 bases, and 9 bases lay outside the gene matches. CDR3 sequence (DNA): TGTGCCAGCAGCGCCGGGGGGACTAGCGGCACTAGCACAGATACGCAGTATTTT. Amino acid sequence: CASSAGGTSGTSTDTQYF.

This chain joins TRBV2 and TRBJ1-2; D may be TRBD1 (5 bases). CDR3 size: 15 residues. V lost 1 base to trimming and J lost 4 bases, with 13 bases between them. CDR1 and CDR2 from the germline V gene are SNHLY and FYNNEI. The CDR3 protein is CASSEEQGYGYGYTF. The CDR3 coding sequence is TGTGCCAGCAGTGAAGAGCAGGGATACGGCTATGGCTACACCTTC.

The J gene is TRBJ1-1, the V gene TRBV5-1, with 9 nucleotides matching TRBD1. CDR3 length equals 16 residues. V shed 0 bases, J shed 1 base, and the junction held 4 bases outside the gene matches. Germline V gene sequence: CDR1 SGHRS, CDR2 YFSETQ. In DNA form, the CDR3 reads TGCGCCAGCAGCTTGGGGGACAGGGTTGAGAACACTGAAGCTTTCTTT. It specifies CASSLGDRVENTEAFF.

This clone was seen just once. V is TRBV5-6 and J is TRBJ2-7; D remains unclear. V shed 4 bases and J shed 6 bases, with 20 bases lying between them. Germline CDR1 SGHDT, CDR2 YYEEEE. The CDR3 is 15 residues long. This CDR3 reads CASSTLTPILSEQYF. CDR3 DNA: TGTGCCAGCAGCACTCTTACTCCTATCCTATCCGAGCAGTACTTC.

This rearrangement joins TRBV30 to TRBJ1-1; no reliable D call. V lost 3 bases and J lost 2, with 7 bases in between. This CDR3 region has 12 residues. Germline V lookup: CDR1 GTSNPN, CDR2 SVGIG (reference sequence). The CDR3 DNA reads TGTGCCTGGAGAGCGATTAACACTGAAGCTTTCTTT. It translates to CAWRAINTEAFF.

This chain uses TRBV5-1 with TRBJ2-7; 9 bases line up with TRBD2. This CDR3 has 14 amino acids. The V and J ends lost 0 bases and 4 bases, in that order; junction bases with no gene match: 2. Germline values: CDR1 SGHRS, CDR2 YFSETQ. The CDR3 reads CASSLASGGYEQYF. CDR3 DNA: TGCGCCAGCAGCTTGGCCAGCGGGGGGTACGAGCAGTACTTC.

This sequence joins TRBV5-5 and TRBJ2-1, with 14 bases lining up with TRBD2. Per the germline V gene, CDR1 is SGHKS and CDR2 is YYEKEE (reference sequence). The V segment lost 4 bases and the J segment 6 bases; nucleotides outside the gene matches: 6. There are 16 residues in the CDR3. The CDR3 loop reads CASSRRGTSGSNEQFF. CDR3 DNA: TGTGCCAGCAGCCGCCGCGGGACTAGCGGGAGCAATGAGCAGTTCTTC.